Listed here are 21 T cell receptor beta chains from one sample, sequenced in a study of cytomegalovirus exposure and HLA in healthy donors. Both 60 Vbeta primers and 13 Jbeta primers went into the PCR. Clones were sequenced by immunoSEQ multiplex PCR, and TCRdb holds only the in-frame ones, with some missing. This table holds tens of thousands of clones. What was sequenced was PBMCs. These receptors all come from a male donor in good health and CMV-seronegative.

The rearrangement joins TRBV30 to TRBJ2-2, with TRBD1 identical over 10 bases. The CDR3 sequence is 15 residues long. Per germline, CDR1 GTSNPN and CDR2 SVGIG (reference sequence). The trim removed 4 bases at V and 4 bases at J, leaving 6 bases unmatched. The CDR3 spells CAWNPTGGVTGELFF. The CDR3 DNA is TGTGCCTGGAACCCGACAGGGGGCGTCACCGGGGAGCTGTTTTTT.

For this clone: The same CDR3 is also encoded by other DNA sequences in this sample. The chain joins TRBV9 to TRBJ2-3; no clear D. The CDR3 is 13 residues long. The germline CDR1 and CDR2 sequences are SGDLS and YYNGEE. The V end lost 1 base, the J end lost 0 bases, and 3 bases lay between the germline ends. DNA for the CDR3: TGTGCCAGCAGCGTAACTAGCACAGATACGCAGTATTTT. It is translated as CASSVTSTDTQYF.

V usage is TRBV5-4 and J usage is TRBJ2-7, with 8 nucleotides matching TRBD1. Germline V CDR1 and CDR2: SGHNT, YYREEE (reference sequence). The CDR3 consists of 13 residues. The ends lost 4 bases at V and 2 bases at J; junction bases unmatched: 2. The CDR3 is CASSQDRAYEQYF. The CDR3 nucleotides are TGTGCCAGCAGCCAGGACAGGGCCTACGAGCAGTACTTC.

CDR3 DNA sequence: TGTGCCAGCAGCTCGAACCGCGGACTAGCGGAGCCCCCCTACGAGCAGTACTTC. The encoded protein is CASSSNRGLAEPPYEQYF. This chain uses TRBV13 with TRBJ2-7, with 10 positions matching TRBD2. Germline V CDR1 and CDR2: PRHDT, FYEKMQ (reference sequence). The CDR3 has 18 amino acids. The ends lost 4 bases at V and 2 bases at J; junction bases unmatched: 14.

The rearrangement uses TRBV10-3 and TRBJ2-7; possible D gene TRBD2, 5 bases. The CDR3 sequence is 14 residues long. From germline, CDR1 is ENHRY and CDR2 SYGVKD. Trimming took off 6 bases at V and 0 bases at J, with 12 bases between the two ends. CDR3 DNA sequence: TGTGCCATCAGGAACCCCGGGGACTCCTACGAGCAGTACTTC. It codes for CAIRNPGDSYEQYF.

V usage is TRBV29-1 and J usage is TRBJ2-2; tentative D call: TRBD1 (5 bases). V lost 7 bases and J lost 1, with 7 bases in between. Germline V gene sequence: CDR1 SQVTM, CDR2 ANQGSEA. The CDR3 is 12 residues long. The CDR3 spells CSAGQNTGELFF. CDR3 coding DNA: TGCAGCGCCGGACAGAACACCGGGGAGCTGTTTTTT.

The rearrangement links TRBV23-1 to TRBJ1-1; D perhaps matches TRBD1 (5 bases). TRBV23-1 is labeled an ORF, and its function is uncertain. There are 12 residues in the CDR3. The V end lost 11 bases, the J end lost 4 bases, and 14 bases lay between the germline ends. The CDR3 coding sequence is TGCGCCTGCTACTCAGGGTGCACTGAAGCTTTCTTT. Amino acids: CACYSGCTEAFF.

V gene TRBV5-6 combines with J gene TRBJ2-3, with TRBD1 matching over 7 bases. CDR1 is SGHDT, CDR2 YYEEEE, per germline. The CDR3 contains 14 residues. V gave up 4 bases and J gave up 3 bases; unmatched junction bases: 5. Here the CDR3 reads CASSLATGTDTQYF. The CDR3 nucleotides are TGTGCCAGCAGCCTTGCGACAGGGACAGATACGCAGTATTTT. Combining the CDR3 with reference TRBV5-6 and TRBJ2-3 gives the whole variable domain DAGVTQSPTHLIKTRGQQVTLRCSPKSGHDTVSWYQQALGQGPQFIFQYYEEEERQRGNFPDRFSGHQFPNYSSELNVNALLLGDSALYLCASSLATGTDTQYFGPGTRLTVL.

The chain recombines TRBV6-5 with TRBJ2-5; D perhaps matches TRBD1 (5 bases). This CDR3 spans 13 amino acids. Trimming shortened V by 1 base and J by 3 bases, and 6 bases separated the two germline ends. In germline, CDR1 is MNHEY, CDR2 SVGAGI. CDR3 in DNA: TGTGCCAGCAGTTACTGGACAAAAGAGACCCAGTACTTC. Its translation is CASSYWTKETQYF.

The CDR3 coding sequence is TGTGCCAGTAGTAACCGTGGGGACAGGGGGGGTGAAGCTTTCTTT. Amino acid sequence: CASSNRGDRGGEAFF. V is TRBV19 and J is TRBJ1-1, with 11 bases identical to TRBD1. This CDR3 spans 15 amino acids. In germline, CDR1 is LNHDA, CDR2 SQIVND (reference sequence). The ends lost 4 bases at V and 7 bases at J; junction bases unmatched: 8.

The V gene is TRBV5-1, the J gene TRBJ2-1; 9 bases map to TRBD2. The V gene end was trimmed by 6 bases and the J gene end by 5 bases; junction bases not matched to a gene: 9. This CDR3 is built from 15 residues. CDR1 is SGHRS and CDR2 is YFSETQ in the germline V gene. CDR3 nucleotides: TGCGCCAGCATCTCCGGGACTAGCCCTAACAATGAGCAGTTCTTC. Its protein product is CASISGTSPNNEQFF.

This chain connects TRBV6-5 to TRBJ2-7; maybe TRBD2 (7 bases). The V gene's germline CDR1 is MNHEY and CDR2 SVGAGI. V was trimmed by 5 bases and J by 1 base, leaving 15 bases between them. The CDR3 extends over 15 amino acids. Here the CDR3 DNA reads TGTGCCAGCAGTGCCCAAGGGGGGGGTTCCTACGAGCAGTACTTC. It is translated as CASSAQGGGSYEQYF.

V and J are TRBV25-1 and TRBJ2-5, with D maybe TRBD1 (5 bases). The germline V and J ends were trimmed by 7 bases and 5 bases, with 14 bases remaining between them. Germline CDR1 reads MGHDK; CDR2 reads SYGVNS. The CDR3 runs 13 residues. The CDR3 DNA reads TGTGCCAGCAATCTGGGGCTGAGCGAGACCCAGTACTTC. Encoded protein: CASNLGLSETQYF.

The chain carries TRBV18 and TRBJ2-7; 7 bases agree with TRBD1. The V gene's germline CDR1 is KGHSH and CDR2 LQKENI. The CDR3 totals 15 residues. Trimming took 0 bases from V and 7 from J; bases not matched to a gene: 9. The CDR3, as DNA: TGTGCCAGCTCACCACCGGGACAGTCCAGGTTGGAGCAGTACTTC. Protein sequence: CASSPPGQSRLEQYF. Supplemented by reference TRBV18 and TRBJ2-7, the full variable domain reads NAGVMQNPRHLVRRRGQEARLRCSPMKGHSHVYWYRQLPEEGLKFMVYLQKENIIDESGMPKERFSAEFPKEGPSILRIQQVVRGDSAAYFCASSPPGQSRLEQYFGPGTRLTVT.

The rearrangement joins TRBV6-5 to TRBJ1-3; 8 bases line up with TRBD1. This CDR3 is built from 16 residues. The germline CDR1 and CDR2 sequences are MNHEY and SVGAGI. The V and J ends lost 4 bases and 0 bases, in that order; junction bases with no gene match: 5. The CDR3 sequence is CASSSGGQGSGNTIYF. The CDR3 DNA is TGTGCCAGCAGTTCAGGAGGACAGGGCTCTGGAAACACCATATATTTT.

The gene calls are TRBV7-7 and TRBJ2-5; maybe TRBD2 (6 bases). Germline CDR1 reads SSHAT; CDR2 reads FNYEAQ (reference sequence). The CDR3 runs 16 residues. Trimming took off 1 base at V and 5 bases at J, with 17 bases between the two ends. The CDR3 nucleotides are TGTGCCAGCAGCTTAGGAAGACCGGGGGTCGGGGAGACCCAGTACTTC. Translated: CASSLGRPGVGETQYF.

V and J are TRBV2 and TRBJ2-5; TRBD2 matches at 12 bases. The J segment lost 2 bases and the V segment lost 6 bases, leaving 4 bases of the junction unmatched. Germline V gene data show CDR1 as SNHLY and CDR2 as FYNNEI. The CDR3 consists of 15 residues. The CDR3 sequence is CASRVTSGGQETQYF. The CDR3 DNA sequence: TGTGCCAGCAGGGTGACTAGCGGGGGACAAGAGACCCAGTACTTC.

CDR3 sequence reads: CASSISQATEAFF. The CDR3 coding sequence is TGTGCCAGCTCAATCAGCCAGGCCACTGAAGCTTTCTTT. This sequence joins TRBV18 and TRBJ1-1; no definite D call. Germline lookup yields CDR1 KGHSH and CDR2 LQKENI. This CDR3 region has 13 residues. V was shortened by 5 bases and J by 4 bases, with 11 bases between the two germline ends.

This chain links TRBV5-1 with TRBJ2-5; D gene ambiguous. The CDR3 sequence is 14 residues long. Germline V gene data show CDR1 as SGHRS and CDR2 as YFSETQ. V was trimmed by 5 bases and J by 3 bases, leaving 14 bases between them. CDR3 loop: CASRRSNTKETQYF. The CDR3 coding sequence is TGCGCCAGCAGGAGGAGCAACACAAAAGAGACCCAGTACTTC.

The CDR3 loop reads CASSTQGFQETQYF. The DNA of the CDR3 is TGTGCCAGTAGTACACAGGGGTTCCAAGAGACCCAGTACTTC. This chain links TRBV19 with TRBJ2-5, with 7 bases that match TRBD1. This CDR3 is 14 amino acids long. After removal of 4 bases from V and 1 base from J, the junction contained 3 bases not matched to a gene. Germline CDR1 is LNHDA and CDR2 is SQIVND (reference sequence).

V usage is TRBV5-5 and J usage is TRBJ2-2; a weak D match, TRBD1 (5 bases). Germline loops: CDR1 SGHKS, CDR2 YYEKEE (reference sequence). V lost 3 bases and J lost 5, with 17 bases in between. This CDR3 region has 16 residues. CDR3 nucleotide sequence: TGTGCCAGCAGCTCACAGACAGCCGTGGAAACCGGGGAGCTGTTTTTT. The encoded protein is CASSSQTAVETGELFF.